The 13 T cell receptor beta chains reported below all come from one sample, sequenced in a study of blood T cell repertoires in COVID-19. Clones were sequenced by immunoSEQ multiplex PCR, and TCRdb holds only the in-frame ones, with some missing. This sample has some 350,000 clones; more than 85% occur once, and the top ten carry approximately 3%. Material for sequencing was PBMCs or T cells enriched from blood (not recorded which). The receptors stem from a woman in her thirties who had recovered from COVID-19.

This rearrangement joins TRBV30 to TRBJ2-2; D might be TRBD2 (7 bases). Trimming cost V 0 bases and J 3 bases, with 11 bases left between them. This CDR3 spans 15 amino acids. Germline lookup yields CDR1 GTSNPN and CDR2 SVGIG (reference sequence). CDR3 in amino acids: CAWSVGGADTGELFF. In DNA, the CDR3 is TGTGCCTGGAGTGTAGGGGGGGCGGACACCGGGGAGCTGTTTTTT.

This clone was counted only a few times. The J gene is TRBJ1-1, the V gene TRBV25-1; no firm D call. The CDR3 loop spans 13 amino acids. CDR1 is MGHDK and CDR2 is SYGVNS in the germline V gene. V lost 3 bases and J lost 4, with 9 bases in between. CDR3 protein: CASSEALSTEAFF. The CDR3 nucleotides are TGTGCCAGCAGTGAGGCCCTGTCCACTGAAGCTTTCTTT.

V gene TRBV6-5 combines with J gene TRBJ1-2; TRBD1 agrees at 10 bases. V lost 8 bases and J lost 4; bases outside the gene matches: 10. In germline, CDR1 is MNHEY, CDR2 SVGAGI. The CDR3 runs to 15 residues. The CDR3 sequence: CASQLRDRGFYGYTF. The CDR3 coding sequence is TGTGCCAGCCAGTTACGGGACAGGGGCTTCTATGGCTACACCTTC.

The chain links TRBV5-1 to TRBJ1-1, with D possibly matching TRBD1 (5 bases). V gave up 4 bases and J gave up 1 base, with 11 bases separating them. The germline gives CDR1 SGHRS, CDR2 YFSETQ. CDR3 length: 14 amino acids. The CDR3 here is CASSPQGSNTEAFF. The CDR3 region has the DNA TGCGCCAGCAGCCCTCAGGGATCGAACACTGAAGCTTTCTTT. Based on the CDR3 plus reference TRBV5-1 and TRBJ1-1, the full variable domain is KAGVTQTPRYLIKTRGQQVTLSCSPISGHRSVSWYQQTPGQGLQFLFEYFSETQRNKGNFPGRFSGRQFSNSRSEMNVSTLELGDSALYLCASSPQGSNTEAFFGQGTRLTVV.

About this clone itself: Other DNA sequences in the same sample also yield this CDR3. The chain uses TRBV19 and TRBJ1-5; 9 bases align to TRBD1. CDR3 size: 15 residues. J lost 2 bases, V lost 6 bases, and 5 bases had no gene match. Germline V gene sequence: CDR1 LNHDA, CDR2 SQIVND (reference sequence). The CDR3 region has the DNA TGTGCCAGTAGCCTGGACAGGGGTGGCAATCAGCCCCAGCATTTT. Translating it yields CASSLDRGGNQPQHF.

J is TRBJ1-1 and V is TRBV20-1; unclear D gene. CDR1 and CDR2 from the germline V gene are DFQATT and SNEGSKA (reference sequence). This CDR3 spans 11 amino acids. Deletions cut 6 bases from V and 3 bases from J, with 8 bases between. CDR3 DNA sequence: TGCAGTGCGCCGCGGGACACTGAAGCTTTCTTT. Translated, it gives CSAPRDTEAFF.

The CDR3 loop is CSVLGQGAIHEQYF. In nucleotides, the CDR3 is TGCAGCGTTCTTGGACAGGGGGCCATCCACGAGCAGTACTTC. The chain is built from TRBV29-1 and TRBJ2-7; the match to TRBD1 covers 11 bases. The V and J ends lost 5 bases and 5 bases, in that order; junction bases with no gene match: 8. This CDR3 comprises 14 residues. Germline CDR1 is SQVTM and CDR2 is ANQGSEA.

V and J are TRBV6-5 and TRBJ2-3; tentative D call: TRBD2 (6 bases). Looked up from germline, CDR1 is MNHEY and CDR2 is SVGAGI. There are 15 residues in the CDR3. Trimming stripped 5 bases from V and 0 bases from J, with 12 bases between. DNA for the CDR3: TGTGCCAGCAGTAGAGCGGGCCTCAGCACAGATACGCAGTATTTT. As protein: CASSRAGLSTDTQYF.

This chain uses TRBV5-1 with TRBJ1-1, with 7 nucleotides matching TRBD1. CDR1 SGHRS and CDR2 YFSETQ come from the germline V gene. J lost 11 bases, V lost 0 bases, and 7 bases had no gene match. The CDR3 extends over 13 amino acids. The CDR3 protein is CASSLGTGEAAFF. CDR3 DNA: TGCGCCAGCAGCTTGGGTACAGGGGAAGCGGCTTTCTTT.

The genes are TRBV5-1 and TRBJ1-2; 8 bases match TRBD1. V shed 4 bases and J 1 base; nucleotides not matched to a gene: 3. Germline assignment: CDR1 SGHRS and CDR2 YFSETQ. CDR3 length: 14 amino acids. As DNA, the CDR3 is TGCGCCAGCAGCCGCGACAGGGGTAACTATGGCTACACCTTC. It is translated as CASSRDRGNYGYTF.

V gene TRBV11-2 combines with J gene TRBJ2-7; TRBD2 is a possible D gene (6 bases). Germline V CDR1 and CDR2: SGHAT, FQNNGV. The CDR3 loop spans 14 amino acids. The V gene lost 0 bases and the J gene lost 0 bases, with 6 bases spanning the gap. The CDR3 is CASSLELASYEQYF. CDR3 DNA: TGTGCCAGCAGCTTAGAACTAGCCTCCTACGAGCAGTACTTC.

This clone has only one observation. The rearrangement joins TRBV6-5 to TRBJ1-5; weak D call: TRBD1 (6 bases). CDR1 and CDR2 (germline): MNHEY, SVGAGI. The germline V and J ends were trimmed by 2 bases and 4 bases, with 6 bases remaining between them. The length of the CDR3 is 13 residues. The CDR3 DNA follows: TGTGCCAGCAGTTACCAGGGGAATCAGCCCCAGCATTTT. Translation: CASSYQGNQPQHF.

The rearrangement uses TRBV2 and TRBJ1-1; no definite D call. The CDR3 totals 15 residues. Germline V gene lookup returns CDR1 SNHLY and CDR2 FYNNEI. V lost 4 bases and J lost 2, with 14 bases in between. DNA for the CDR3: TGTGCCAGCAGTGCGACCCGAGGCAGAAACACTGAAGCTTTCTTT. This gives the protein CASSATRGRNTEAFF.